These T cell receptor beta chains were read from a single sample in a study of T cell responses to AZD1222 COVID-19 vaccine. Data came from immunoSEQ multiplex PCR; TCRdb stores just in-frame clones and leaves some out. The sample has 120,000 or so clones, about 90% seen once. The starting material was peripheral blood, obtained on day 0 of AZD1222 vaccination. The source is an adult in good health. Both conserved end residues are part of each CDR3. D genes are given only for firm matches. Only some rows state a clone size, as once, few, many or a class for expanded clones.

v_call	clone_size	j_call	d_call	cdr3_aa	cdr3_nt
TRBV7-2	-	TRBJ1-1	-	CASSTRQEGTEAFF	TGTGCCAGCAGCACAAGACAGGAGGGCACTGAAGCTTTCTTT
TRBV28	-	TRBJ2-5	-	CASNRVSMQTQYF	TGTGCCAGTAACAGGGTGTCGATGCAGACCCAGTACTTC
TRBV5-1	-	TRBJ2-7	TRBD1	CASSKDRVHEQYF	TGCGCCAGCAGCAAAGACAGGGTCCACGAGCAGTACTTC
TRBV12-3/TRBV12-4	-	TRBJ1-5	-	CASSEGNDQPQHF	TGTGCCAGCAGCGAAGGAAACGATCAGCCCCAGCATTTT
TRBV7-9	once	TRBJ1-2	-	CASSLEGGTNYGYTF	TGTGCCAGCAGCTTAGAGGGGGGAACCAACTATGGCTACACCTTC
TRBV28	-	TRBJ1-3	-	CASTVRSWATIYF	TGTGCCAGCACCGTGAGGAGTTGGGCCACCATATATTTT
TRBV6-2/TRBV6-3	-	TRBJ1-4	-	CASSPTADEKLFF	TGTGCCAGCAGCCCGACCGCGGATGAAAAACTGTTTTTT
TRBV2	-	TRBJ1-5	TRBD1	CASSEWTGGNQPQHF	TGTGCCAGCAGTGAGTGGACAGGGGGCAATCAGCCCCAGCATTTT
TRBV29-1	-	TRBJ1-5	TRBD1	CSVQGQGGGAQHF	TGCAGCGTTCAGGGACAGGGGGGCGGGGCCCAGCATTTT
TRBV5-6	-	TRBJ1-1	-	CASSFQMNTEAFF	TGTGCCAGCAGCTTTCAAATGAACACTGAAGCTTTCTTT
TRBV28	once	TRBJ2-7	TRBD1	CAIQHRDRGYEQYF	TGTGCCATCCAACACCGGGACAGGGGCTACGAGCAGTACTTC
TRBV28	-	TRBJ1-5	-	CACNWGVNQPQHF	TGTGCCTGCAATTGGGGTGTGAATCAGCCCCAGCATTTT
TRBV7-8	-	TRBJ2-2	TRBD2	CASSTSSGGYTGELFF	TGTGCCAGCAGCACCTCTAGCGGGGGGTACACCGGGGAGCTGTTTTTT
TRBV6-5	-	TRBJ1-5	-	CASRPGQGHQPQHF	TGTGCCAGCAGGCCGGGACAAGGCCATCAGCCCCAGCATTTT
TRBV28	-	TRBJ1-5	-	CASPPPQHF	TGTGCCAGCCCTCCGCCCCAGCATTTT
TRBV12-3/TRBV12-4	once	TRBJ2-1	-	CASSSGNEQFF	TGTGCCAGCAGTTCGGGCAATGAGCAGTTCTTC
TRBV5-1	-	TRBJ1-3	-	CASSTRGAFSGNTIYF	TGCGCCAGCAGCACTAGGGGGGCATTCTCTGGAAACACCATATATTTT
TRBV7-8	-	TRBJ2-7	-	CASSDPQGYEQYF	TGTGCCAGCAGCGACCCACAGGGTTACGAGCAGTACTTC